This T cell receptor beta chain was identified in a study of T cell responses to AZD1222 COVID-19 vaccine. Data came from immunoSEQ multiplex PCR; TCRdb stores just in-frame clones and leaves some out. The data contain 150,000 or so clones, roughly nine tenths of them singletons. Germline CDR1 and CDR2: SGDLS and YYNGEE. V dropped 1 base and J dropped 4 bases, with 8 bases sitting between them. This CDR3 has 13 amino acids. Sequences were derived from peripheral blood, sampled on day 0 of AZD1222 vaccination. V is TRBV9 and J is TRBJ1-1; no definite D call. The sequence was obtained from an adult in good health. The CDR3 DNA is TGTGCCAGCAGCGTAAAACCGCTCACTGAAGCTTTCTTT. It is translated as CASSVKPLTEAFF.